One and the same sample provided the 9 T cell receptor beta chains below, sequenced in a study of cytomegalovirus exposure and HLA in healthy donors. Primers for the PCR totalled 60 Vbeta and 13 Jbeta. The data were produced by immunoSEQ multiplex PCR, yet TCRdb's version contains in-frame clones alone and is incomplete. Among 97,000 or so clones, nearly 65% were seen once, and the ten largest hold about 4.3%. Sequences were obtained from PBMCs. The receptors stem from a human donor in good health.

The V and J genes are TRBV13 and TRBJ2-7, with D possibly TRBD1 on 5 matching bases. CDR3 size: 11 residues. Germline loops: CDR1 PRHDT, CDR2 FYEKMQ (reference sequence). V shed 2 bases and J shed 6 bases, with 5 bases lying between them. The chain's CDR3 is CASSLRGEQYF. In DNA form, the CDR3 reads TGTGCCAGCAGCTTAAGGGGCGAGCAGTACTTC.

This clone turned up a few times. The chain has TRBV19 and TRBJ2-5; 14 bases are shared with TRBD2. This CDR3 is built from 14 residues. CDR1 is LNHDA and CDR2 is SQIVND in the germline V gene (reference sequence). V dropped 6 bases and J dropped 4; count of bases not matched to a gene: 1. CDR3 residues: CASRTSGRGETQYF. Written as DNA, the CDR3 is TGTGCCAGTAGGACTAGCGGGAGGGGAGAGACCCAGTACTTC. Together with reference TRBV19 and TRBJ2-5, the CDR3 gives the full variable domain: DGGITQSPKYLFRKEGQNVTLSCEQNLNHDAMYWYRQDPGQGLRLIYYSQIVNDFQKGDIAEGYSVSREKKESFPLTVTSAQKNPTAFYLCASRTSGRGETQYFGPGTRLLVL.

The chain carries TRBV6-1 and TRBJ1-1; 7 bases map to TRBD1. Trimming took 2 bases from V and 10 from J; bases not matched to a gene: 7. The germline V gene encodes CDR1 MNHNS and CDR2 SASEGT. The CDR3 length is 13 residues. The CDR3 DNA is TGTGCCAGCAGTGAATACTGGCAGGGGGTAGCTTTCTTT. Translating gives CASSEYWQGVAFF.

The chain has TRBV9 and TRBJ2-2, with 7 positions matching TRBD1. CDR3 length: 17 amino acids. V lost 1 base and J lost 3; bases outside the gene matches: 9. CDR1 is SGDLS, CDR2 YYNGEE, per germline. CDR3 DNA sequence: TGTGCCAGCAGCGTACTGGGACAGTTTAGCCACACCGGGGAGCTGTTTTTT. Residues: CASSVLGQFSHTGELFF.

The gene calls are TRBV27 and TRBJ2-7, with 9 bases matching TRBD1. The CDR3 is 15 residues long. Trimming at V came to 5 bases and at J to 4 bases, leaving 9 bases not matched to a gene. Germline loops: CDR1 MNHEY, CDR2 SMNVEV (reference sequence). CDR3: CASSALQGAGYEQYF. DNA of the CDR3: TGTGCCAGCAGTGCGTTACAGGGGGCTGGGTACGAGCAGTACTTC.

J is TRBJ2-5 and V is TRBV6-5; TRBD1 might be the D (5 bases). The V end was cut by 7 bases, the J end by 4 bases, with 7 bases between. Germline lookup yields CDR1 MNHEY and CDR2 SVGAGI. The CDR3 is made up of 11 amino acids. This CDR3 is CASTQGETQYF. The CDR3 DNA sequence: TGTGCCAGCACTCAGGGAGAGACCCAGTACTTC.

J is TRBJ1-4 and V is TRBV5-1; TRBD1 might be the D (6 bases). The germline V gene has CDR1 SGHRS and CDR2 YFSETQ. This CDR3 comprises 15 residues. Trimming pared 1 base from V and 3 bases from J, leaving 10 bases between. CDR3 residues: CASSLQGRANEKLFF. CDR3 sequence (DNA): TGCGCCAGCAGCTTGCAGGGGAGGGCTAATGAAAAACTGTTTTTT.

This clone was counted only a few times. The genes are TRBV4-1 and TRBJ2-3, with 10 bases identical to TRBD2. V shed 4 bases, J shed 3 bases, and the junction held 10 bases outside the gene matches. The CDR3 totals 17 residues. Looked up from germline, CDR1 is MGHRA and CDR2 is YSYEKL. CDR3 coding DNA: TGCGCCAGCAGCCCCATGGGTAGCGGGAGGCGGACAGATACGCAGTATTTT. Encoded protein: CASSPMGSGRRTDTQYF.

This clone was observed once. The rearrangement joins TRBV29-1 to TRBJ1-5; D possibly corresponds to TRBD1 (6 bases). Per germline, CDR1 SQVTM and CDR2 ANQGSEA. V was pared by 4 bases and J by 6 bases, with 10 bases between. The CDR3 length is 12 residues. The CDR3, as DNA: TGCAGCGTTGGAACGACAGGTCAGCCCCAGCATTTT. It translates to CSVGTTGQPQHF. The complete variable domain, with remaining parts taken from reference TRBV29-1 and TRBJ1-5, reads SAVISQKPSRDICQRGTSLTIQCQVDSQVTMMFWYRQQPGQSLTLIATANQGSEATYESGFVIDKFPISRPNLTFSTLTVSNMSPEDSSIYLCSVGTTGQPQHFGDGTRLSIL.